This T cell receptor (beta chain) is drawn from a study of immune heterogeneity within non-small cell lung tumors (dated by TCRdb to the late 2010s). Regarding the complete study: By histology, the tumors included around 11 non-squamous carcinomas, several squamous cell carcinomas and 1 tumor not otherwise specified. Whole-exome sequencing, RNA-seq and TCR beta repertoire sequencing were combined for multiple spatially distinct regions from each NSCLC tumor so that intratumoral immune heterogeneity could be examined. TCR repertoires were analyzed from roughly 60 tumor loci of roughly 14 patients, whereas transcriptome data were available for only 35 to 50 loci from some eleven patients. For mutant peptides 8 to 11 amino acids long, netMHCpan-3.0 predicted neoantigen binding to the HLA alleles of each patient.

General study outcomes and caveats: High-frequency TCR beta clonotypes were found to be largely distinct between individual patients. Local tumor mutational burden and local T-cell repertoire clonality had a statistically significant but moderate positive correlation (R about 0.37). Within a patient, the same dominant CDR3B clonotypes appeared at multiple loci, but different tumor locations also contained unique high-frequency clones.

The TCR beta CDR3 region was amplified with a multiplex PCR system, in which a first round of 10 to 11 cycles was run using 32 V-gene forward and 13 J-gene reverse primers. The first PCR round used a QIAGEN Multiplex PCR Kit, and the primer sequences were filed in Chinese patent CN105087789A. Illumina universal primers were added in a second PCR round performed with the Phusion High-Fidelity PCR Kit. Paired-end sequencing of TCR libraries was carried out on the Illumina HiSeq X Ten platform at a read length of 151 bp. As for the original processing: Reads lacking multiplex PCR primers were removed with Cutadapt, read pairs were merged with PEAR, and CDR3 regions were called with MiXCR default settings. Repertoire diversity was assessed by Shannon entropy, and clonality was calculated as one minus the Shannon entropy divided by the ln of the count of productive unique sequences. A clonotype counted as a dominant or high-frequency T-cell clone when its frequency was 0.5% or higher. The public reads were reanalyzed by TCRdb: fastp trimming at Q25, MiXCR alignment, in-frame beta chains only. Duplicate CDR3 protein sequences are folded into a single record with the most common DNA and genes. TCRdb's processing, not the authors' own work, is the source of the V and J calls. Across this sample there are 6,000 to 6,500 distinct CDR3 sequences, with less than 25% seen only once. More than 11% of the sample is in the top ten clones.

For the TCR template, genomic DNA was extracted from bulk tumor tissue, and roughly 600 ng of gDNA was amplified for each sample. During surgery, multiple biopsies were taken from each primary tumor, with sampling sites spaced as far apart as possible within the tumor mass. The study cohort was described as untreated, and the patients were newly diagnosed NSCLC cases having curative surgery. The donor group was made up of 15 newly diagnosed non-small cell lung cancer patients undergoing surgery with curative intent. Resected tumor masses were reviewed by two independent pathologists. Only DNA and RNA samples of high quality went on to sequencing. Taken from the germline V gene (reference sequence), the CDR1 and CDR2 loops are SEHNR and FQNEAQ. Trimming removed 1 base from V and 4 bases from J, leaving 1 base between the germline ends. From its cysteine to its phenylalanine, the CDR3 spans 11 amino acids. Solely the CDR3 DNA is kept, with 33 bases framed from the first base.

This clonotype counts as medium-sized (0.01 to 0.1%). Which antigen it targets is not known. No much larger clone is present one base from it, and per-base qualities are unavailable. The clonotype was recovered from a female donor with non-small cell lung cancer. The sample comprised lung tumor tissue. The chain joins TRBV7-9 to TRBJ1-1; the D segment cannot be called with confidence. The nucleotide sequence is given as TGTGCCAGCAGCTTAGGCACTGAAGCTTTCTTT. Translated, this gives CASSLGTEAFF.